This T cell receptor beta chain originates from a study of PD-L1 blockade in urothelial cancer. The overall study: Men with urothelial cancer arising in the bladder made up most of the roughly 30 patients. Median T cell yield from blood was over 120,000. Blood analysis occurred 3 weeks (second dose) and 6 weeks after treatment start. Whole-study findings and limits: Better survival was forecast by a pretreatment blood TCR clonality below the median.

Details on this clone: Its antigen is not identified.

Germline V gene sequence: CDR1 MNHNS, CDR2 SASEGT. Germline trimming cut 4 bases from V and 0 bases from J; bases unmatched to any gene: 5. This CDR3 has 15 amino acids. Regarding time point: peripheral blood 6 weeks after treatment start. The method was immunoSEQ multiplex PCR; TCRdb's version includes in-frame clones alone and lacks a portion of them. This table has about 120,000 clones, 80% to 90% appearing once. The sequenced sample was PBMCs, obtained around atezolizumab (anti-PD-L1) treatment. This receptor was taken from a man aged 55 to 69 with urothelial cancer. The chain carries TRBV6-1 and TRBJ2-5; 7 positions agree with TRBD1. The CDR3 reads CASSGQGTNQETQYF. In nucleotides, the CDR3 is TGTGCCAGCAGTGGACAGGGAACCAACCAAGAGACCCAGTACTTC.